This TCR beta chain was recorded in a study of T cell responses to AZD1222 COVID-19 vaccine. Study observations and caveats: Most donors were white British, females outnumbered males, and clonal diversity was possibly underestimated. There were vaccine-associated CD4 TCRs across spike, dominant at 160-218 and 743-854.

Concerning this clone: Its target is unknown.

Clones were read by immunoSEQ multiplex PCR, and TCRdb kept only the in-frame ones, dropping some. The sample yields more than 80,000 clones, roughly 90% seen once. Trimming took 0 bases from V and 9 from J, leaving 12 bases between them. This CDR3 region has 13 residues. Germline lookup yields CDR1 SGHRS and CDR2 YFSETQ. V gene TRBV5-1 combines with J gene TRBJ1-1, with D hard to call. This specimen consisted of peripheral blood, obtained on day 0 of AZD1222 vaccination. The TCR comes from an adult in good health. CDR3 nucleotide sequence: TGCGCCAGCAGCTTGGATGTTGGGTTAAAAGCTTTCTTT. The encoded protein is CASSLDVGLKAFF.